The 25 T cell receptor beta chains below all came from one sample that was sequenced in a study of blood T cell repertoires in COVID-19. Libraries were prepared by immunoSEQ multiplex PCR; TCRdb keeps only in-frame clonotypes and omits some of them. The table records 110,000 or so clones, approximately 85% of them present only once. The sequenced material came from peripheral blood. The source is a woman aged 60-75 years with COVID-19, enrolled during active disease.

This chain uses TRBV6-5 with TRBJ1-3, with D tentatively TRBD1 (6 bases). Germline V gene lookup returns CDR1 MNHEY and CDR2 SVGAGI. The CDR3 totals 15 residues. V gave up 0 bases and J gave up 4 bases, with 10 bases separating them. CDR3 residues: CASSYSAGVGNTIYF. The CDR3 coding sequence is TGTGCCAGCAGTTACTCAGCAGGGGTGGGAAACACCATATATTTT.

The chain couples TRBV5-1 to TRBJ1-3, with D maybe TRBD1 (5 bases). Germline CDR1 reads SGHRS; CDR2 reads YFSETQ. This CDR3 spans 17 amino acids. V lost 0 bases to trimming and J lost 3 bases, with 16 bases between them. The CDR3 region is CASSLGPQGLDGNTIYF. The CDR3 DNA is TGCGCCAGCAGCTTGGGGCCTCAGGGCCTGGATGGAAACACCATATATTTT.

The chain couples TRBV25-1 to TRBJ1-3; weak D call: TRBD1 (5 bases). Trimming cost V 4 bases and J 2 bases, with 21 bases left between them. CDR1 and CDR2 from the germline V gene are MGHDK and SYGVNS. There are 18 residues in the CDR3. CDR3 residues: CASSAYTGGGNTGNTIYF. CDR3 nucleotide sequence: TGTGCCAGCAGTGCCTATACCGGGGGAGGAAATACTGGAAACACCATATATTTT.

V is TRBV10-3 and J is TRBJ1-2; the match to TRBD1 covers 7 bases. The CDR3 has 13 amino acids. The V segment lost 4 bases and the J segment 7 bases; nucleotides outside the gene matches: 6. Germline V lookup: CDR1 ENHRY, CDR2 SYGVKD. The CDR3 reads CAISGRDRAGYTF. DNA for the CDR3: TGTGCCATCAGTGGTCGAGACAGGGCTGGCTACACCTTC.

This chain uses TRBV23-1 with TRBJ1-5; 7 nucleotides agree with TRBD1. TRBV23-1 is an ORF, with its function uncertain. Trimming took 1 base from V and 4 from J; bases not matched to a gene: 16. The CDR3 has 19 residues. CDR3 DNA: TGCGCCAGCAGTCAATTGGGTCCGACAGGGAATAAGATAAATCAGCCCCAGCATTTT. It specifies CASSQLGPTGNKINQPQHF.

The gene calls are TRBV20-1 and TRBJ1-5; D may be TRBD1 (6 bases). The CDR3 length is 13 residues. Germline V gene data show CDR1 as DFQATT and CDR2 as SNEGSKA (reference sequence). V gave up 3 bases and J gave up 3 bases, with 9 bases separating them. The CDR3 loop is CSASSGVNQPQHF. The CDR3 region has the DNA TGCAGTGCTAGTTCAGGGGTCAATCAGCCCCAGCATTTT.

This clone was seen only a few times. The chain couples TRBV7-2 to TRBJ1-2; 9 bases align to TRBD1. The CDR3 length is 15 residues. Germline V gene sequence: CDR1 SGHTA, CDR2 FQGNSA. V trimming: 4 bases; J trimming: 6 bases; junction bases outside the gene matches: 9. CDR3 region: CASSSRQGGTNGYTF. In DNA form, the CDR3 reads TGTGCCAGCAGCTCCCGACAGGGGGGCACGAATGGCTACACCTTC.

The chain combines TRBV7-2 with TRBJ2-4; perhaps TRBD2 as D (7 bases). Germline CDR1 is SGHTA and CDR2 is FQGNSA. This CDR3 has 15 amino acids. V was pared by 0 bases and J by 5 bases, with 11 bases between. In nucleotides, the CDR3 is TGTGCCAGCAGCTTAGCGGGGGGGCCCGAAAACATTCAGTACTTC. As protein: CASSLAGGPENIQYF.

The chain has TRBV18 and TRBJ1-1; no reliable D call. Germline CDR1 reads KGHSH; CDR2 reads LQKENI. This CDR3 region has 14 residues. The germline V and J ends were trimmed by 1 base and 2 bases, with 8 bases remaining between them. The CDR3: CASSPLVQNTEAFF. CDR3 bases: TGTGCCAGCTCACCACTTGTACAAAACACTGAAGCTTTCTTT.

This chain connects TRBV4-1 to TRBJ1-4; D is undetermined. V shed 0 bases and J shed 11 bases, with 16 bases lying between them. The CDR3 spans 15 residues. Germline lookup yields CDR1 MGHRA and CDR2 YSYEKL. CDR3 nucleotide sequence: TGCGCCAGCAGCCAAGAAGGCGGGTTAATGAGGAAACTGTTTTTT. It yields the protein CASSQEGGLMRKLFF.

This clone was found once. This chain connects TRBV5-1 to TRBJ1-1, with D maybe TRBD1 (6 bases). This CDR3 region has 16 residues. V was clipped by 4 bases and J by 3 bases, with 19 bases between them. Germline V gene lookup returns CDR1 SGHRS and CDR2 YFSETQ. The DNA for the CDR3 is TGCGCCAGCAGCGACACAGGGAAAGGATGGGACACTGAAGCTTTCTTT. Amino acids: CASSDTGKGWDTEAFF.

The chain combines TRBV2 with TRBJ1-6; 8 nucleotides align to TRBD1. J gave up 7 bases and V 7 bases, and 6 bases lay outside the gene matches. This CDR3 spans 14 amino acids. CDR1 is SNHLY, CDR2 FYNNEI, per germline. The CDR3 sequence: CASNGQGPNSPLHF. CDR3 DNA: TGTGCCAGCAATGGACAGGGACCGAATTCACCCCTCCACTTT.

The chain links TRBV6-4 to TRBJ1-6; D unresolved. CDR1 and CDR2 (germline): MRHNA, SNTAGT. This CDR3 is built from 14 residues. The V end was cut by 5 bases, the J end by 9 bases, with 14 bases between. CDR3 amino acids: CASSHAAAGSPLHF. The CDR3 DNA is TGTGCCAGCAGTCATGCAGCGGCAGGTTCACCCCTCCACTTT.

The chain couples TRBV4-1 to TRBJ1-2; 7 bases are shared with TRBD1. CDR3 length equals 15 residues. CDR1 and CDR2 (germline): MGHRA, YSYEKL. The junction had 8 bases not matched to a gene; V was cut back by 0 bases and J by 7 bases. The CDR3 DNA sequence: TGCGCCAGCAGCCAAGAGGACAGGCGGGGAGGTGGCTACACCTTC. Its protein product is CASSQEDRRGGGYTF.

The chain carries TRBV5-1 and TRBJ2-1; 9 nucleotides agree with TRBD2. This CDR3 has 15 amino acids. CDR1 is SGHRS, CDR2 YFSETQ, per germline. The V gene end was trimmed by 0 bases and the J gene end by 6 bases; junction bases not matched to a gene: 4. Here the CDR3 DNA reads TGCGCCAGCAGCTTGGCCGGGACTAGCTCCAATGAGCAGTTCTTC. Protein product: CASSLAGTSSNEQFF.

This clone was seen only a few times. As DNA, the CDR3 is TGTGCCAGCAGCTTAGAAACAGGGGGCCTAATGAACACTGAAGCTTTCTTT. The encoded protein is CASSLETGGLMNTEAFF. This chain joins TRBV7-8 and TRBJ1-1; TRBD1 agrees at 9 bases. Germline lookup yields CDR1 SGHVS and CDR2 FQNEAQ. V shed 1 base and J 0 bases; nucleotides not matched to a gene: 6. CDR3 length equals 17 residues. The full variable domain, completed using reference TRBV7-8 and TRBJ1-1, is GAGVSQSPRYKVAKRGQDVALRCDPISGHVSLFWYQQALGQGPEFLTYFQNEAQLDKSGLPSDRFFAERPEGSVSTLKIQRTQQEDSAVYLCASSLETGGLMNTEAFFGQGTRLTVV.

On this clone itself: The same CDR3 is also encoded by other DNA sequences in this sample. CDR3 in DNA: TGCGCCAGCAGCTTGAGGGGCGGTACTGAAGCTTTCTTT. Amino acid sequence: CASSLRGGTEAFF. The chain uses TRBV5-1 and TRBJ1-1; D is possibly TRBD1 (5 bases). Germline loops: CDR1 SGHRS, CDR2 YFSETQ. The CDR3 loop spans 13 amino acids. V was pared by 1 base and J by 5 bases, with 9 bases between. Based on the CDR3 plus reference TRBV5-1 and TRBJ1-1, the full variable domain is KAGVTQTPRYLIKTRGQQVTLSCSPISGHRSVSWYQQTPGQGLQFLFEYFSETQRNKGNFPGRFSGRQFSNSRSEMNVSTLELGDSALYLCASSLRGGTEAFFGQGTRLTVV.

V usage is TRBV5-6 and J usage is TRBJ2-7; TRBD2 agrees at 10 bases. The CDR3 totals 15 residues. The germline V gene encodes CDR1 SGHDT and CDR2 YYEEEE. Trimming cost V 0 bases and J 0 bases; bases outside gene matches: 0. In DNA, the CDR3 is TGTGCCAGCAGCTTGGGGACTAGCGGCTCCTACGAGCAGTACTTC. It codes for CASSLGTSGSYEQYF.

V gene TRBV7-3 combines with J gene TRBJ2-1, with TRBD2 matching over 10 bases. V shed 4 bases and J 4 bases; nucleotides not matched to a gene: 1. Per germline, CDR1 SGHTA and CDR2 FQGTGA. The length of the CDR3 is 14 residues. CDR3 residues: CASSSAGGYNEQFF. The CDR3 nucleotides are TGTGCCAGCAGCTCAGCGGGGGGGTACAATGAGCAGTTCTTC. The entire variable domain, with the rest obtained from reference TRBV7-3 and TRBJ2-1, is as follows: GAGVSQTPSNKVTEKGKYVELRCDPISGHTALYWYRQSLGQGPEFLIYFQGTGAADDSGLPNDRFFAVRPEGSVSTLKIQRTERGDSAVYLCASSSAGGYNEQFFGPGTRLTVL.

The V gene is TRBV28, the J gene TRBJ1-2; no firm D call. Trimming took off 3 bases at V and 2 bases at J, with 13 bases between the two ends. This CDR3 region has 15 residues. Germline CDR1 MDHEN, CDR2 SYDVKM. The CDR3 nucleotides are TGTGCCAGCAGTTTTCGGGGTATTCCCAACTATGGCTACACCTTC. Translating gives CASSFRGIPNYGYTF.

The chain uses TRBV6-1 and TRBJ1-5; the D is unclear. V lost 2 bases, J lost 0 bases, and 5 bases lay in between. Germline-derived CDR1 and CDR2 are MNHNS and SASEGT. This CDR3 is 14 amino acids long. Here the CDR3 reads CASSEQDSNQPQHF. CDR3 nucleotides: TGTGCCAGCAGTGAACAGGATAGCAATCAGCCCCAGCATTTT.

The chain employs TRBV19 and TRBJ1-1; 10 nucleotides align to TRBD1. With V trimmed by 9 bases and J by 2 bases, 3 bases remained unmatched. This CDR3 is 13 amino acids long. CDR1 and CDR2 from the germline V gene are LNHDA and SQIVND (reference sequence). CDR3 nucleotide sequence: TGTGCCAGAAGACAGGGGGCAAACACTGAAGCTTTCTTT. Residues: CARRQGANTEAFF. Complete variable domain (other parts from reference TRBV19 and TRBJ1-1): DGGITQSPKYLFRKEGQNVTLSCEQNLNHDAMYWYRQDPGQGLRLIYYSQIVNDFQKGDIAEGYSVSREKKESFPLTVTSAQKNPTAFYLCARRQGANTEAFFGQGTRLTVV.

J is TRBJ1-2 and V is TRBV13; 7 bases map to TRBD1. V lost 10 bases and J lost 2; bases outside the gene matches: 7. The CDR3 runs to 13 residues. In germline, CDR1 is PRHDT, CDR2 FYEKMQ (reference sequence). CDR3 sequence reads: CATSQGINYGYTF. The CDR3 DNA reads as TGTGCCACATCACAGGGGATAAACTATGGCTACACCTTC.

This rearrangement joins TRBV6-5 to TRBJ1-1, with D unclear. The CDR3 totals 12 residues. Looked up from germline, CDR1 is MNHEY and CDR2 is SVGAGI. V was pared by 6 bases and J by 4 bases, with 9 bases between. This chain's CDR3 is CASSERVTEAFF. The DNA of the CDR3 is TGTGCCAGCAGCGAGCGGGTCACTGAAGCTTTCTTT.

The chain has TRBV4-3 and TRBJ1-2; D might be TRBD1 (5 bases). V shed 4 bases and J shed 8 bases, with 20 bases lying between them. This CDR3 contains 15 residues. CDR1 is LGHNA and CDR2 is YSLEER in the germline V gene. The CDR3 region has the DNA TGCGCCAGCAGCCTTTCACCCGGGGGATTCTACGGCTACACCTTC. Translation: CASSLSPGGFYGYTF.